Sequencing of this TCR beta chain was carried out in a study of graft-versus-host responses after intestinal transplantation. The study, taken as a whole, reports: GvH clones surfaced in recipient marrow, some emerging earlier in ileum or blood.

V lost 5 bases, J lost 4 bases, and 2 bases stayed unmatched. The CDR3 covers 13 residues. CDR1 is MNHNS, CDR2 SASEGT, per germline. Sequencing used immunoSEQ multiplex PCR; TCRdb keeps in-frame clones, though not all of them. Of around 96,000 clones listed, 80% to 95% were seen once; the top ten hold around 0.17%. Concerning this clone itself: Its target is not known.

This TCR came from a human donor who received an intestinal transplant. The rearrangement joins TRBV6-1 to TRBJ1-5; TRBD1 agrees at 7 bases. The starting material was unstimulated CD4+ T cells sorted from spleen or lymph node cells, obtained before intestinal transplant. CDR3 DNA sequence: TGTGCCAGCAGTTTACAGGGGAATCAGCCCCAGCATTTT. It translates to CASSLQGNQPQHF.